These 3 T cell receptor beta chains were sequenced from one sample in a study of T cells in Graves' hyperthyroidism and ophthalmopathy. Amplification of TCR beta CDR3 regions was performed using RNA transcripts as template. Researchers ran a first-round RT-PCR on the TCR CDR3 using the HTBI primer set. TCRdb used MiXCR to reprocess the multiplex PCR reads, holding one entry per CDR3 protein. The sample lists some 570,000 distinct CDR3 sequences, about a sixth seen once, with 17% in the top ten. Material: blood. Receptors were obtained from a woman in her late teens or twenties with Graves' ophthalmopathy.

The sample holds a few counts of this clonotype. Because the CDR3 is missing its conserved closing phenylalanine or tryptophan, this is likely a read error. This sequence joins TRBV7-9 and TRBJ2-7; 10 bases are a match to TRBD2. This CDR3 spans 15 amino acids. After removal of 6 bases from V and 5 bases from J, the junction contained 10 bases not matched to a gene. From germline, CDR1 is SEHNR and CDR2 FQNEAQ (reference sequence). Here the CDR3 DNA reads TGTGCCAGCAGTCCACCTAGCGGGAGTTTCAACGAGCAGTACCTC. As protein: CASSPPSGSFNEQYL.

As regards this clonotype: A single base separates this from a much larger clone, so it may be a read error. V gene TRBV12-3 or TRBV12-4 combines with J gene TRBJ2-7; TRBD2 matches 8 bases. The length of the CDR3 is 15 residues. CDR3 bases: TGTGCCAGCAGTCTCCTGGGGACTAGTGACTACGGGCAGTACTTC. Encoded protein: CASSLLGTSDYGQYF.

There are many counts of this clonotype. The chain carries TRBV20-1 and TRBJ2-1, with TRBD1 identical over 9 bases. V lost 0 bases and J lost 5; bases outside the gene matches: 5. Germline-derived CDR1 and CDR2 are DFQATT and SNEGSKA (reference sequence). The length of the CDR3 is 15 residues. The DNA of the CDR3 is TGCAGTGCTAGAGATGTACAGGGGGCCGACAATGAGCAGTTCTTC. This sequence encodes CSARDVQGADNEQFF.